Each of the 30 T cell receptor beta chains below was sequenced from the same sample in a study of technical replicates of blood from a handful of donors. Only in-frame clones appear in the TCRdb table, and some are missing; sequencing was by immunoSEQ multiplex PCR. Counted here are tens of thousands of clones, 94% occurring once; the ten biggest clones make up under 0.3%. Sequencing used T cells isolated from PBMCs. These receptor sequences come from a human donor in good health.

The chain joins TRBV19 to TRBJ1-5; D is perhaps TRBD1 (6 bases). Germline CDR1 and CDR2: LNHDA and SQIVND (reference sequence). V shed 5 bases and J shed 0 bases, with 11 bases lying between them. This CDR3 has 15 residues. DNA of the CDR3: TGTGCCAGTAGTGTACAGGGACATAGCAATCAGCCCCAGCATTTT. Translating gives CASSVQGHSNQPQHF.

The V gene is TRBV6-6, the J gene TRBJ1-2; D remains unclear. The CDR3 contains 13 residues. The germline V and J ends were trimmed by 5 bases and 0 bases, with 7 bases remaining between them. Germline CDR1 is MNHNY and CDR2 is SVGAGI (reference sequence). CDR3 sequence reads: CASSGSPNYGYTF. In nucleotides, the CDR3 is TGTGCCAGCAGTGGCTCCCCTAACTATGGCTACACCTTC.

This clone was seen only a few times. The gene calls are TRBV12-2 and TRBJ2-7; TRBD2, the table's D call, was not compared with the DNA. TRBV12-2 is termed a pseudogene. CDR3 length equals 16 residues. DNA of the CDR3: TGTGCAAGTCGCTTAGCGAGTTACGGGGGGACCTACGAGCAGTACTTC. Amino acid sequence: CASRLASYGGTYEQYF.

V is TRBV2 and J is TRBJ2-1; D remains unclear. Germline V gene lookup returns CDR1 SNHLY and CDR2 FYNNEI. The germline V and J ends were trimmed by 3 bases and 5 bases, with 8 bases remaining between them. The CDR3 runs to 13 residues. CDR3 DNA sequence: TGTGCCAGCAGTGACTGGCAGAACAATGAGCAGTTCTTC. This codes for CASSDWQNNEQFF.

CDR3 residues: CSVERVGLPSGRWEYNEQFF. The CDR3 DNA is TGCAGCGTTGAACGGGTCGGTCTGCCTAGCGGGCGGTGGGAATACAATGAGCAGTTCTTC. The chain combines TRBV29-1 with TRBJ2-1; 8 nucleotides match TRBD2. The CDR3 extends over 20 amino acids. Unmatched junction bases numbered 22, after V lost 2 bases and J lost 4 bases. Germline CDR1 and CDR2: SQVTM and ANQGSEA.

The V call is TRBV4-1, the J call TRBJ2-5; TRBD2 might be the D (7 bases). CDR1 is MGHRA, CDR2 YSYEKL, per germline. V lost 0 bases and J lost 1, with 27 bases in between. CDR3 length: 21 residues. The CDR3 DNA follows: TGCGCCAGCAGCCAAGACGGTTTTCGGGGGGCCACTACGCTCGCCCAAGAGACCCAGTACTTC. The encoded protein is CASSQDGFRGATTLAQETQYF.

The chain joins TRBV6-5 to TRBJ2-2, with 8 bases matching TRBD2. With V trimmed by 11 bases and J by 4 bases, 9 bases remained unmatched. This CDR3 spans 14 amino acids. Germline CDR1 reads MNHEY; CDR2 reads SVGAGI. CDR3 sequence reads: CAHGAGVGTGELFF. The CDR3 nucleotides read TGTGCCCATGGAGCGGGAGTAGGCACCGGGGAGCTGTTTTTT.

CDR3 sequence: CASPTRGQGFGYTF. Written as DNA, the CDR3 is TGTGCCAGCCCCACTCGGGGACAGGGCTTTGGCTACACCTTC. This rearrangement joins TRBV7-2 to TRBJ1-2; 9 bases match TRBD1. V shed 8 bases, J shed 7 bases, and the junction held 11 bases outside the gene matches. The germline gives CDR1 SGHTA, CDR2 FQGNSA. The CDR3 consists of 14 residues.

This chain links TRBV28 with TRBJ1-2, with 10 bases identical to TRBD1. This CDR3 has 15 amino acids. After removal of 3 bases from V and 2 bases from J, the junction contained 3 bases not matched to a gene. The germline V gene encodes CDR1 MDHEN and CDR2 SYDVKM. For the CDR3, the DNA is TGTGCCAGCAGTTTTATGGGACAGGGGAACTATGGCTACACCTTC. It codes for CASSFMGQGNYGYTF.

The chain couples TRBV27 to TRBJ2-7; possible D gene TRBD2, 5 bases. Germline assignment: CDR1 MNHEY and CDR2 SMNVEV (reference sequence). Trimming took off 5 bases at V and 2 bases at J, with 13 bases between the two ends. This CDR3 has 14 residues. CDR3 sequence: CASSGLASTYEQYF. Here the CDR3 DNA reads TGTGCCAGCAGTGGTTTAGCGTCTACCTACGAGCAGTACTTC.

The chain uses TRBV4-1 and TRBJ2-7; TRBD2 matches at 7 bases. The CDR3 covers 14 residues. The germline V gene has CDR1 MGHRA and CDR2 YSYEKL. V dropped 0 bases and J dropped 6; count of bases not matched to a gene: 5. CDR3: CASSQDWGGLEQYF. The CDR3 nucleotides are TGCGCCAGCAGCCAAGATTGGGGGGGTCTCGAGCAGTACTTC.

The chain links TRBV10-2 to TRBJ2-2; D is unresolved. CDR1 and CDR2 from the germline V gene are WSHSY and SAAADI. Trimming removed 2 bases at V and 6 bases at J, with 10 bases between. CDR3 size: 14 residues. The CDR3 DNA sequence: TGCGCCAGCAGTGAGATTGAACTCCCCGGGGAGCTGTTTTTT. Translation: CASSEIELPGELFF.

The J gene is TRBJ2-7, the V gene TRBV30; D perhaps matches TRBD1 (6 bases). The CDR3 loop spans 12 amino acids. The germline V and J ends were trimmed by 7 bases and 5 bases, with 15 bases remaining between them. Germline lookup yields CDR1 GTSNPN and CDR2 SVGIG (reference sequence). CDR3 sequence: CAFNRVGNEQYF. The CDR3 DNA is TGTGCCTTCAACAGGGTGGGGAACGAGCAGTACTTC. Drawing the rest from reference TRBV30 and TRBJ2-7, the complete variable domain is SQTIHQWPATLVQPVGSPLSLECTVEGTSNPNLYWYRQAAGRGLQLLFYSVGIGQISSEVPQNLSASRPQDRQFILSSKKLLLSDSGFYLCAFNRVGNEQYFGPGTRLTVT.

J is TRBJ2-7 and V is TRBV7-6, with TRBD1 matching 9 bases. V dropped 4 bases and J dropped 2; count of bases not matched to a gene: 6. Germline CDR1 reads SGHVS; CDR2 reads FNYEAQ. The CDR3 is 15 residues long. The DNA for the CDR3 is TGTGCCAGCAGCTATACCGACAGGGGGGCCTACGAGCAGTACTTC. Its translation: CASSYTDRGAYEQYF.

The genes are TRBV19 and TRBJ1-3; 7 nucleotides line up with TRBD1. V lost 2 bases, J lost 0 bases, and 1 base stayed unmatched. The CDR3 totals 15 residues. Germline loops: CDR1 LNHDA, CDR2 SQIVND (reference sequence). DNA of the CDR3: TGTGCCAGTAGTATACAGGGGGACTCTGGAAACACCATATATTTT. This encodes CASSIQGDSGNTIYF.

This chain uses TRBV5-4 with TRBJ2-7, with 9 nucleotides matching TRBD2. V dropped 4 bases and J dropped 2; count of bases not matched to a gene: 7. This CDR3 spans 15 amino acids. Germline CDR1 reads SGHNT; CDR2 reads YYREEE (reference sequence). DNA for the CDR3: TGTGCCAGCAGCCCCGGGACTAGCCTGACCTACGAGCAGTACTTC. This sequence encodes CASSPGTSLTYEQYF. The variable domain in full, completed from reference TRBV5-4 and TRBJ2-7, reads ETGVTQSPTHLIKTRGQQVTLRCSSQSGHNTVSWYQQALGQGPQFIFQYYREEENGRGNFPPRFSGLQFPNYSSELNVNALELDDSALYLCASSPGTSLTYEQYFGPGTRLTVT.

This chain joins TRBV15 and TRBJ2-7, with 8 bases aligning to TRBD1. V dropped 4 bases and J dropped 0; count of bases not matched to a gene: 5. CDR3 size: 15 residues. The germline V gene has CDR1 LNHNV and CDR2 YYDKDF (reference sequence). The DNA for the CDR3 is TGTGCCACCAGCACAGGACAGGGCCTCTCCTACGAGCAGTACTTC. Amino acids: CATSTGQGLSYEQYF.

V is TRBV9 and J is TRBJ1-3, with D perhaps TRBD1 (5 bases). Germline CDR1 and CDR2: SGDLS and YYNGEE. Trimming shortened V by 0 bases and J by 0 bases, and 10 bases separated the two germline ends. The CDR3 length is 16 residues. CDR3 nucleotides: TGTGCCAGCAGCGTAGGGGGGGTCCTCTCTGGAAACACCATATATTTT. Its protein is CASSVGGVLSGNTIYF. Based on the CDR3 plus reference TRBV9 and TRBJ1-3, the full variable domain is DSGVTQTPKHLITATGQRVTLRCSPRSGDLSVYWYQQSLDQGLQFLIQYYNGEERAKGNILERFSAQQFPDLHSELNLSSLELGDSALYFCASSVGGVLSGNTIYFGEGSWLTVV.

The CDR3 DNA is TGTGCCAGCAGTTCACCGACAGGCTACGAGCAGTACTTC. This sequence encodes CASSSPTGYEQYF. The chain joins TRBV27 to TRBJ2-7, with D maybe TRBD1 (6 bases). The CDR3 covers 13 residues. V dropped 4 bases and J dropped 3 bases, with 10 bases sitting between them. Germline V gene data show CDR1 as MNHEY and CDR2 as SMNVEV (reference sequence).

The genes are TRBV10-1 and TRBJ1-1; D ambiguous. V was clipped by 8 bases and J by 5 bases, with 9 bases between them. CDR3 length: 11 residues. Per the germline V gene, CDR1 is WNHNN and CDR2 is SYGVQD (reference sequence). This chain's CDR3 is CASLPVTEAFF. CDR3 bases: TGCGCCAGCCTACCCGTGACTGAAGCTTTCTTT.

In DNA, the CDR3 is TGTGCCTGGAGTTCAGCGGGGGGCACTGATGAGCAGTTCTTC. Encoded protein: CAWSSAGGTDEQFF. This chain connects TRBV30 to TRBJ2-1; 9 bases are a match to TRBD2. The germline V gene has CDR1 GTSNPN and CDR2 SVGIG (reference sequence). The J segment lost 8 bases and the V segment lost 2 bases, leaving 7 bases of the junction unmatched. The CDR3 is made up of 14 amino acids. Together with reference TRBV30 and TRBJ2-1, the CDR3 gives the full variable domain: SQTIHQWPATLVQPVGSPLSLECTVEGTSNPNLYWYRQAAGRGLQLLFYSVGIGQISSEVPQNLSASRPQDRQFILSSKKLLLSDSGFYLCAWSSAGGTDEQFFGPGTRLTVL.

V and J are TRBV4-1 and TRBJ2-3; D remains unclear. CDR3 length equals 13 residues. In germline, CDR1 is MGHRA, CDR2 YSYEKL. V lost 7 bases and J 0 bases, leaving 8 bases between the germline ends. The CDR3 here is CASKPTSTDTQYF. The CDR3 bases are TGCGCCAGCAAGCCGACTAGCACAGATACGCAGTATTTT.

The chain is built from TRBV7-6 and TRBJ2-2; 10 bases match TRBD1. Germline V CDR1 and CDR2: SGHVS, FNYEAQ. V shed 4 bases, J shed 6 bases, and the junction held 8 bases outside the gene matches. This CDR3 spans 16 amino acids. Written as DNA, the CDR3 is TGTGCCAGCAGCTCCCGAAGGGGACAGGGGTCCGGGGAGCTGTTTTTT. Amino acid sequence: CASSSRRGQGSGELFF.

The chain employs TRBV10-1 and TRBJ2-3; 10 positions agree with TRBD2. Germline lookup yields CDR1 WNHNN and CDR2 SYGVQD (reference sequence). The CDR3 extends over 13 amino acids. V lost 3 bases, J lost 13 bases, and 7 bases stayed unmatched. The CDR3 reads CASSDGGLAGEYF. The CDR3 nucleotides are TGCGCCAGCAGTGATGGAGGGCTAGCGGGGGAGTATTTT.

This rearrangement joins TRBV2 to TRBJ2-6, with 7 bases aligning to TRBD2. V was pared by 7 bases and J by 3 bases, with 15 bases of the junction left unmatched. CDR1 is SNHLY, CDR2 FYNNEI, per germline. The CDR3 is made up of 18 amino acids. The CDR3 DNA sequence: TGTGCCAGCAAATTCTTGGGGGGGGAGTTTGTTGGGGCCAACGTCCTGACTTTC. Amino acids: CASKFLGGEFVGANVLTF. The full variable domain, with the rest looked up from reference TRBV2 and TRBJ2-6, is EPEVTQTPSHQVTQMGQEVILRCVPISNHLYFYWYRQILGQKVEFLVSFYNNEISEKSEIFDDQFSVERPDGSNFTLKIRSTKLEDSAMYFCASKFLGGEFVGANVLTFGAGSRLTVL.

The chain recombines TRBV25-1 with TRBJ2-1; 8 bases are a match to TRBD2. Germline V gene sequence: CDR1 MGHDK, CDR2 SYGVNS. With 6 bases clipped from V and 2 bases from J, the junction kept 6 bases outside the gene matches. The CDR3 is 15 residues long. In DNA form, the CDR3 reads TGTGCCAGCAGGCCAGCGGGAGCGACCTACAATGAGCAGTTCTTC. Encoded protein: CASRPAGATYNEQFF.

Concerning this clone itself: An end of the junction differs from the germline gene, which may be a read error. This chain joins TRBV7-9 and TRBJ1-1; the D gene is possibly TRBD1 (6 bases). Germline-derived CDR1 and CDR2 are SEHNR and FQNEAQ (reference sequence). The CDR3 spans 12 residues. The CDR3 DNA sequence: TGTGCCGGCAGGGGCCTGAACACTGAAGCTTTCTTT. Protein sequence: CAGRGLNTEAFF.

This chain uses TRBV5-1 with TRBJ2-3; 12 bases fit TRBD2. Germline V gene sequence: CDR1 SGHRS, CDR2 YFSETQ. The J segment lost 1 base and the V segment lost 4 bases, leaving 10 bases of the junction unmatched. The CDR3 loop spans 18 amino acids. In nucleotides, the CDR3 is TGCGCCAGCAGCCCTACTAGCGGGAGGTCACGGGGCACAGATACGCAGTATTTT. It yields the protein CASSPTSGRSRGTDTQYF.

This clone has just one count. The rearrangement links TRBV7-2 to TRBJ2-7; weak D call: TRBD2 (6 bases). CDR3 size: 13 residues. Germline V CDR1 and CDR2: SGHTA, FQGNSA. V lost 4 bases and J lost 4, with 11 bases in between. The CDR3 DNA follows: TGTGCCAGCAGCTCATATAGCGGTTACGAGCAGTACTTC. Protein product: CASSSYSGYEQYF. Based on the CDR3 plus reference TRBV7-2 and TRBJ2-7, the full variable domain is GAGVSQSPSNKVTEKGKDVELRCDPISGHTALYWYRQSLGQGLEFLIYFQGNSAPDKSGLPSDRFSAERTGGSVSTLTIQRTQQEDSAVYLCASSSYSGYEQYFGPGTRLTVT.

The chain uses TRBV5-1 and TRBJ2-3, with 10 positions matching TRBD2. The V segment lost 3 bases and the J segment 0 bases; nucleotides outside the gene matches: 4. Germline-derived CDR1 and CDR2 are SGHRS and YFSETQ. This CDR3 spans 16 amino acids. The CDR3 sequence is CASSSMTSGSTDTQYF. Here the CDR3 DNA reads TGCGCCAGCAGCTCAATGACTAGCGGGAGCACAGATACGCAGTATTTT.